The entry below describes one TCR beta chain. Germline V gene data show CDR1 as SQVTM and CDR2 as ANQGSEA. The junction had 9 bases not matched to a gene; V was cut back by 6 bases and J by 0 bases. This CDR3 region has 16 residues. Extracted from the samples, RNA was reverse transcribed into cDNA to serve as the sequencing template. Repertoires were generated with immunoSEQ multiplex PCR, while TCRdb's copy carries only in-frame clones and drops some. The table lists some 120,000 clones, approximately 47% of them singletons. This specimen belongs to a study of CD8+ T cells in alopecia areata. The sequence was collected from a human donor with alopecia areata. V and J are TRBV29-1 and TRBJ2-1; 9 nucleotides align to TRBD2. Specimen: NKG2D-low CD8+ T cells sorted from blood. Here the CDR3 reads CSVRGNSGSSYNEQFF. The CDR3 DNA reads as TGCAGCGTGCGGGGAAATAGCGGGAGCTCCTACAATGAGCAGTTCTTC.